This T cell receptor (beta chain) is from a study of response to subunit inactivated influenza vaccine. TCRdb ran MiXCR on the RT-PCR reads and lists one entry per CDR3 protein. The sample carries just under 550,000 distinct CDR3 sequences, roughly 23% recorded once. This clonotype was picked up a small number of times. V was cut by 1 base and J by 0 bases, with 7 bases left in between. CDR3 length: 16 residues. Germline loops: CDR1 SGHVS, CDR2 FQNEAQ. The same specimen was also included in a second study, on T cells expressing NK-cell markers. That publication notes: The authors made TCR beta cDNA libraries by 5'RACE template switching. This switching added a universal primer site and UMIs. Sequencing of TCR beta repertoires drew on sorted CD3+CD56+NKG2C+, CD3+CD56+NKG2C- and CD3+CD56-NKG2C+ T cells. The same clonotypes also predominated in the CD3+CD56-NKG2C+ fraction of a handful of donors.

J is TRBJ2-6 and V is TRBV7-8; weak D call: TRBD2 (5 bases). The material was CD4+ T cells sorted from PBMCs, obtained 11 to 12 days after vaccination. This receptor was identified in a man in his fifties or sixties who received an inactivated influenza vaccine. The CDR3, as DNA: TGTGCCAGCAGCTTAGGGACTCGCTCTGGGGCCAACGTCCTGACTTTC. It encodes CASSLGTRSGANVLTF.